Shown below are 4 T cell receptor beta chains from a single sample sequenced in a study of graft-versus-host responses after intestinal transplantation (dated by TCRdb to about 2021). Library creation used the immunoSEQ multiplex PCR assay. TCRdb limited this immuneACCESS table to in-frame rearrangements with V and J called. A share of clones is missing; checked studies link under half to unresolved V genes, and the rest is unexplained. Counted in this sample were tens of thousands of clones; approximately 90% of them appeared once. The top ten clonotypes cover more than 2.5% of the sample. Here the sequenced sample was PBMCs, taken almost 120 days after intestinal transplantation. The receptors here all came from a human patient who received an intestinal transplant, so some T cells may come from the graft donor.

The CDR3 here is CASSPTSSYEQYF. The CDR3 DNA is TGCGCCAGCAGCCCAACTAGCTCCTACGAGCAGTACTTC. The chain is built from TRBV5-1 and TRBJ2-7; maybe TRBD2 (5 bases). The CDR3 is made up of 13 amino acids. V lost 4 bases and J 0 bases, leaving 8 bases between the germline ends. Germline CDR1 reads SGHRS; CDR2 reads YFSETQ.

In its sample, this clone was seen once. The CDR3: CASSYTSGNNEQFF. CDR3 DNA: TGTGCCAGCAGCTACACTAGCGGCAACAATGAGCAGTTCTTC. The J gene is TRBJ2-1, the V gene TRBV7-6; 8 nucleotides agree with TRBD2. The ends lost 4 bases at V and 5 bases at J; junction bases unmatched: 4. The CDR3 loop spans 14 amino acids. Germline V gene lookup returns CDR1 SGHVS and CDR2 FNYEAQ. Supplemented by reference TRBV7-6 and TRBJ2-1, the full variable domain reads GAGVSQSPRYKVTKRGQDVALRCDPISGHVSLYWYRQALGQGPEFLTYFNYEAQQDKSGLPNDRFSAERPEGSISTLTIQRTEQRDSAMYRCASSYTSGNNEQFFGPGTRLTVL.

The chain employs TRBV7-6 and TRBJ2-1; perhaps D is TRBD1 or TRBD2 (5 bases each). The CDR3 has 13 residues. With 5 bases removed from V and 8 bases from J, the gap between germline ends came to 13 bases. CDR1 and CDR2 (germline): SGHVS, FNYEAQ. The CDR3, as DNA: TGTGCCAGCAGCGGGGGACCTCGTCATGAGCAGTTCTTC. It is translated as CASSGGPRHEQFF.

The chain links TRBV10-2 to TRBJ2-1, with TRBD2 matching 8 bases. Trimming cost V 3 bases and J 4 bases; bases outside gene matches: 2. This CDR3 comprises 14 residues. Germline CDR1 is WSHSY and CDR2 is SAAADI. CDR3 amino acids: CASSEGTSYNEQFF. The CDR3, as DNA: TGCGCCAGCAGTGAAGGGACTAGTTACAATGAGCAGTTCTTC.